This T cell receptor (beta chain) was captured by sequencing in a study of T-cell memory formation after mild COVID-19. Study results and caveats: That cross-reactive memory joined was suggested by some responding clones appearing in pre-infection memory.

Turning to this clonotype: Its antigen remains unknown.

TCRdb called the 5' RACE reads again in MiXCR, with one record for every CDR3 protein. This table has some 450,000 distinct CDR3 sequences, over 15% appearing once. The germline V gene encodes CDR1 MNHNY and CDR2 SVGAGI (reference sequence). The CDR3 loop spans 16 amino acids. The V and J ends lost 5 bases and 5 bases, in that order; junction bases with no gene match: 9. The source of this sequence is an adult woman who had mild COVID-19 (a few samples of this study predate the infection). Cell type and time point are not known. This chain uses TRBV6-6 with TRBJ2-3; 11 bases fit TRBD2. Sequences were obtained from PBMCs or a T cell subset sorted from them (not recorded which). CDR3 sequence (DNA): TGTGCCAGCAGTCCTACTAGCGGGGGAGTCGGAGATACGCAGTATTTT. Amino acids: CASSPTSGGVGDTQYF.